These 9 T cell receptor beta chains were all obtained from the same sample, sequenced in a study of blood T cell repertoires in COVID-19. TCRdb's table, derived via immunoSEQ multiplex PCR, lists solely in-frame clones and lacks some. Of 150,000 or so clones in the sample, 80% to 90% were seen once. Sequencing used peripheral blood. These receptors were collected from a woman aged 55-75 years with COVID-19, enrolled during active disease.

The chain links TRBV21-1 to TRBJ2-7; the DNA was not compared with TRBD1, the D call given in the table. TRBV21-1 corresponds to a pseudogene. This CDR3 region has 16 residues. DNA of the CDR3: TGTGCCAGCAGCAAAGTTTGTCGGGACAAATACTACGAGCAGTACTTC. Encoded protein: CASSKVCRDKYYEQYF.

This clone was seen a single time. This chain joins TRBV7-3 and TRBJ2-3, with TRBD1 matching over 7 bases. CDR3 length equals 16 residues. The V segment lost 2 bases and the J segment 0 bases; nucleotides outside the gene matches: 5. Germline V gene data show CDR1 as SGHTA and CDR2 as FQGTGA. The DNA of the CDR3 is TGTGCCAGCAGCTTACGTCAGACAGGGAGCACAGATACGCAGTATTTT. Its protein is CASSLRQTGSTDTQYF.

The gene calls are TRBV10-3 and TRBJ1-2; 7 nucleotides line up with TRBD1. The CDR3 consists of 13 residues. Germline CDR1 reads ENHRY; CDR2 reads SYGVKD. J lost 5 bases, V lost 3 bases, and 3 bases had no gene match. The DNA for the CDR3 is TGTGCCATCAGTGATGGACAGGCTTATGGCTACACCTTC. Translation: CAISDGQAYGYTF.

This clone was recorded a few times. The chain links TRBV5-6 to TRBJ2-3; weak D call: TRBD2 (6 bases). Trimming took 5 bases from V and 0 from J, leaving 13 bases between them. The CDR3 extends over 15 amino acids. The germline V gene encodes CDR1 SGHDT and CDR2 YYEEEE. The CDR3 reads CASRDLAVSTDTQYF. CDR3 DNA: TGTGCCAGCAGAGACTTAGCGGTTAGCACAGATACGCAGTATTTT.

To note about this clone: Additional DNA sequences in this sample encode the identical CDR3. The chain is built from TRBV7-9 and TRBJ1-5; D unresolved. Germline CDR1 reads SEHNR; CDR2 reads FQNEAQ (reference sequence). V lost 1 base and J 5 bases, leaving 3 bases between the germline ends. This CDR3 is built from 12 residues. The CDR3 loop reads CASSLGDQPQHF. DNA of the CDR3: TGTGCCAGCAGCTTAGGCGATCAGCCCCAGCATTTT.

For this clone: The same CDR3 arises from other DNA sequences in this sample as well. The chain links TRBV6-2 or TRBV6-3 to TRBJ1-1; D is unclear. The CDR3 has 13 amino acids. CDR1 is MNHEY and CDR2 is SVGEGT in the germline V gene. The germline V and J ends were trimmed by 3 bases and 1 base, with 6 bases remaining between them. CDR3 sequence (DNA): TGTGCCAGCAGTTATTCCAGGAACACTGAAGCTTTCTTT. Amino acids: CASSYSRNTEAFF.

In its sample, this clone was seen once. This sequence joins TRBV18 and TRBJ2-3; TRBD1 matches at 7 bases. Germline loops: CDR1 KGHSH, CDR2 LQKENI. The CDR3 length is 16 residues. V lost 3 bases, J lost 2 bases, and 8 bases stayed unmatched. As DNA, the CDR3 is TGTGCCAGCTCACCGTCGGACAGGATGGACACAGATACGCAGTATTTT. It encodes CASSPSDRMDTDTQYF.

This clone was seen a handful of times. The rearrangement joins TRBV9 to TRBJ2-7, with 8 bases that match TRBD1. This CDR3 spans 15 amino acids. Germline-derived CDR1 and CDR2 are SGDLS and YYNGEE. The V gene end was trimmed by 0 bases and the J gene end by 2 bases; junction bases not matched to a gene: 4. The CDR3 bases are TGTGCCAGCAGCGTAGAAGTGGGACAGGCCTACGAGCAGTACTTC. Its translation is CASSVEVGQAYEQYF.

The rearrangement joins TRBV7-2 to TRBJ2-1; 7 bases are a match to TRBD1. V gave up 1 base and J gave up 15 bases; unmatched junction bases: 6. The V gene's germline CDR1 is SGHTA and CDR2 FQGNSA. The CDR3 has 12 residues. The CDR3 bases are TGTGCCAGCAGCTTAGTGCGACAGGGTTGGTTCTTC. Its protein is CASSLVRQGWFF.